These T cell receptor beta chains were read from a single sample in a study of OX40 agonist ivuxolimab in advanced cancers. The method was immunoSEQ multiplex PCR; TCRdb's version includes in-frame clones alone and lacks a portion of them. The table has over 25,000 clones, approximately 83% seen once. The sequencing here drew on CD4+ or CD8+ T cells sorted from blood, taken in a trial of the OX40 agonist ivuxolimab. The receptor source for this set is an adult with an advanced solid tumor such as melanoma, head and neck, liver or kidney cancer. The CDR3 runs from the conserved cysteine through the conserved F or W. D genes are given only for firm matches. Clone size appears in some rows only: once, few, many, or a class for an expanded clone.

size	D	V	J	DNA	CDR3
-	TRBD1	TRBV7-7	TRBJ1-5	TGTGCCAGCAGCTTACCTGGGACAGGGGTTGGCCCCCAGCATTTT	CASSLPGTGVGPQHF
few	TRBD2	TRBV9	TRBJ2-2	TGTGCCAGCAGCGAGGGACTAGCGCCGAACACCGGGGAGCTGTTTTTT	CASSEGLAPNTGELFF
few	-	TRBV5-1	TRBJ1-1	TGCGCCAGCAGCGCAAGCGGGGACGGTAACACTGAAGCTTTCTTT	CASSASGDGNTEAFF
once	-	TRBV5-1	TRBJ2-1	TGCGCCAGCAGCTTGATACGGGTTGTGGATGAGCAGTTCTTC	CASSLIRVVDEQFF
-	TRBD1	TRBV28	TRBJ1-1	TGTGCCAGCAGTTTAGTCCAGGGGGCAGCTGAAGCTTTCTTT	CASSLVQGAAEAFF
-	TRBD2	TRBV7-8	TRBJ2-2	TGTGCCAGCAGCGTGAGTCTAGCGGGGAACACCGGGGAGCTGTTTTTT	CASSVSLAGNTGELFF
few	-	TRBV2	TRBJ1-1	TGTGCCAGGGGAGCGGGGCTTGAAGCTTTCTTT	CARGAGLEAFF
-	-	TRBV18	TRBJ2-7	TGTGCCAGCTCACCAGATAGCTCCTACGAGCAGTACTTC	CASSPDSSYEQYF
-	-	TRBV2	TRBJ2-3	TGTGCAGGGCATGGCTCTAGCACAGATACGCAGTATTTT	CAGHGSSTDTQYF
-	-	TRBV5-4	TRBJ2-2	TGTGCCAGCAGCTTGCGTGAGCCAGGTTTAGCGAACACCGGGGAGCTGTTTTTT	CASSLREPGLANTGELFF